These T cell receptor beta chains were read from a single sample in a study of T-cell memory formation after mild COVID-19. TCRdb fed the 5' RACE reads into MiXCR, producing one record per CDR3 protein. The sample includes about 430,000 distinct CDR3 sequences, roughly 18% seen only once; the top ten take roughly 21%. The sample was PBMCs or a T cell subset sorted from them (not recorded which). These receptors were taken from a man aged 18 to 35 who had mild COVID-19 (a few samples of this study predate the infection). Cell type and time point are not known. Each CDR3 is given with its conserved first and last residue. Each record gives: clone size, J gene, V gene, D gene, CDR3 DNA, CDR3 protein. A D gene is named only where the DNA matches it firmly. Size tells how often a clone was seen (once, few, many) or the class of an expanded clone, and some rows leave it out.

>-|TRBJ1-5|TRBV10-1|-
TGCGCCAGTGGAGCCCCCAATCAGCCCCAGCATTTT
CASGAPNQPQHF
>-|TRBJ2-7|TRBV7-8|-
TGTGCCAGCGGCCCCCACAGGGTCGAGCAGTACTTC
CASGPHRVEQYF
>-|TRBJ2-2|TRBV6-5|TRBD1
TGTGCCAGCAGTTGGACAGGGGCCGGGACCGGGGAGCTGTTTTTT
CASSWTGAGTGELFF
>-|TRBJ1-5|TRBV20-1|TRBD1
TGCAGTGCTCAGGGGGGACAGGACTCCCAGCCCCAGCATTTT
CSAQGGQDSQPQHF
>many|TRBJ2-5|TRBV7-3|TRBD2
TGTGCCAGCAGCCGTAGGGAGGGTTCGAGAGAGACCCAGTACTTC
CASSRREGSRETQYF
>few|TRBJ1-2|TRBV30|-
TGTGCCTGGAGCTCGTGGGGGGCGCATCTATGGGCTGGCTACACCTTC
CAWSSWGAHLWAGYTF
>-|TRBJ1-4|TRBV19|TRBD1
TGTGCCAGTAGGCCGGGACAGGGGGTTTTCGGGGAAAAACTGTTTTTT
CASRPGQGVFGEKLFF
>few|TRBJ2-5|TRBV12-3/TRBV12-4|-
TGTGCCAGCAGTGACTCGGACAGTTGGGGGGAGACCCAGTACTTC
CASSDSDSWGETQYF
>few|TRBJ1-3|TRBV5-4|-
TGTGCCAGCAGCGTTGACATGAGCTCTGGAAACACCATATATTTT
CASSVDMSSGNTIYF
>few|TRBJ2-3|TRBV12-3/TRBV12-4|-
TGTGCCAGCATTTTGCACCCCGGGGTGGGGGATACGCAGTATTTT
CASILHPGVGDTQYF
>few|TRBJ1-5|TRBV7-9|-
TGTGCCAGCAGCTTCTCAGGGGAGAGCAATCAGCCCCAGCATTTT
CASSFSGESNQPQHF
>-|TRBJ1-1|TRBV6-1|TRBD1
TGTGCCAGCAGTGGGCACAGGGGGCAGTCCACTACGAACACTGAAGCTTTCTTT
CASSGHRGQSTTNTEAFF
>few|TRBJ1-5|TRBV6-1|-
TGTGCCAGCTATGCGGCTAACAGCAATCAGCCCCAGCATTTT
CASYAANSNQPQHF
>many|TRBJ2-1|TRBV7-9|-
TGTGCCAGCAGCTTAGCGGGAGGTCGGAACTACAATGAGCAGTTCTTC
CASSLAGGRNYNEQFF
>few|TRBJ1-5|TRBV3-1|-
TGTGCCAGCAGCCTTTTCCCAGATCAGCCCCAGCATTTT
CASSLFPDQPQHF
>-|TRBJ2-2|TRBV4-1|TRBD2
TGCGCCAGCAGCCCTATGGGCGGGGGGACCGGGGAGCTGTTTTTT
CASSPMGGGTGELFF
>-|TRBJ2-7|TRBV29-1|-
TGCAGCGGGGGCCAGGACTACGAGCAGTACTTC
CSGGQDYEQYF
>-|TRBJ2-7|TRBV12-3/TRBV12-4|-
TGTGCCAGCAGTTTTCACGACCCGGGACACGAGCAGTACTTC
CASSFHDPGHEQYF
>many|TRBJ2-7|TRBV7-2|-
TGTGCCAGCAGCTTAGTTGGCGGACAGTCGATATACGAGCAGTACTTC
CASSLVGGQSIYEQYF
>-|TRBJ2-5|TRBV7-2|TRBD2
TGTGCCAGCAGCGCGGGACTAGCTGTGGAGACCCAGTACTTC
CASSAGLAVETQYF
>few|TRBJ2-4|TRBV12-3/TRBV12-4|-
TGTGCCAGCAGTTTCACTCAATTGGGGGTAGCCAAAAACATTCAGTACTTC
CASSFTQLGVAKNIQYF
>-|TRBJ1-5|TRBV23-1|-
TGCGCCAGCAGTCACGGCCAGGGTCGGCCCCAGCATTTT
CASSHGQGRPQHF
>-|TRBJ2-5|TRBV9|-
TGTGCCAGCAGCGTAGCCGGCTTCGGGGAGACCCAGTACTTC
CASSVAGFGETQYF
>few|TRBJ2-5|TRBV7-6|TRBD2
TGTGCCAGCAGCTTAGATCTAGCGGGGGGGCAAGAGACCCAGTACTTC
CASSLDLAGGQETQYF
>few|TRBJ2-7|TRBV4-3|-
TGCGCCAGCAGCCAAGCCGAGGGGTTCACGACCGTTGAGCAGTACTTC
CASSQAEGFTTVEQYF
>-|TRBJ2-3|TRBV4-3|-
TGCGCCAGCAGCCAAGAAGTGGCAGATACGCAGTATTTT
CASSQEVADTQYF
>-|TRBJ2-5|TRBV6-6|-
TGTGCCAGCCTTACCTGGGGGCGTTCGGGATTGCAGACCCAGTACTTC
CASLTWGRSGLQTQYF
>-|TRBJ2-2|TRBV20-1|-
TGCAGTGCTAGAACTTTGTCAAACACCGGGGAGCTGTTTTTT
CSARTLSNTGELFF
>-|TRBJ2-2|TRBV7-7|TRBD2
TGTGCTAGCAGCCCCGTCGGACTAGTTGTAGCCGGGGAGCTGTTTTTT
CASSPVGLVVAGELFF
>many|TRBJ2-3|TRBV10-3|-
TGTGCCATCAGTGAGTCTGACGGAGATACGCAGTATTTT
CAISESDGDTQYF
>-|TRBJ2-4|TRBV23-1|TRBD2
TGCGCCAGCACCCACAGGACTAGCGGGGAGACACTAGCCAAAAACATTCAGTACTTC
CASTHRTSGETLAKNIQYF
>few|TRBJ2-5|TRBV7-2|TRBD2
TGTGCCAGCAGCTTCACGGCGGGGGGTAAAGAGACCCAGTACTTC
CASSFTAGGKETQYF
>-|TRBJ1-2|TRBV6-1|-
TGTGCCAGCAACATCAAAGGCCTTCGATTCTATGGCTACACCTTC
CASNIKGLRFYGYTF
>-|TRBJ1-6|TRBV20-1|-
TGCAGTGCTAGACTCGATTATACAGATTCACCCCTCCACTTT
CSARLDYTDSPLHF
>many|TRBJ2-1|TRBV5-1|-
TGCGCCAGCAGCTTGGGCCGGAGCTCCTACAATGAGCAGTTCTTC
CASSLGRSSYNEQFF
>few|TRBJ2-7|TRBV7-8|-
TGTGCCAGCAGCTACGGACAGTACGAGCAGTACTTC
CASSYGQYEQYF
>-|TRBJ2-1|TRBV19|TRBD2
TGTGCCAGTACCCCAGGTTGGGGGGGGGAGATCGCTGAGCAGTTCTTC
CASTPGWGGEIAEQFF
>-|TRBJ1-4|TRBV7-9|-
TGTGCCAGCAGCTTGTGGAGGGGTGGCGATGAAAAACTGTTTTTT
CASSLWRGGDEKLFF
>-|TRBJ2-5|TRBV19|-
TGTGCCAGTAGTATAAGGGGTACGGAGACCCAGTACTTC
CASSIRGTETQYF
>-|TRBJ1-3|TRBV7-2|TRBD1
TGTGCCAGCAGCTTATACAGGGGAGGTTTTGGAAACACCATATATTTT
CASSLYRGGFGNTIYF
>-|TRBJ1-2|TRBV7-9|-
TGTGCCAGCAGCTTAGTGCCCGGCACCTACTATGGCTACACCTTC
CASSLVPGTYYGYTF